The 10 T cell receptor beta chains in this list originate from one sample, sequenced in a study of shared clonotypes between healthy human individuals. Method: immunoSEQ multiplex PCR; TCRdb's copy keeps in-frame clones and lacks some. This table holds roughly 2,300,000 clones, 92% found once. Sequencing input: naive CD4+ T cells from PBMCs. Specified subset: CD45RA+ positively selected. These receptors came from a man younger than 30 in good health. Some clones in this sample may be carry-over from other donors' samples.

The chain uses TRBV6-5 and TRBJ1-1; D uncertain. This CDR3 is 15 amino acids long. CDR1 and CDR2 from the germline V gene are MNHEY and SVGAGI. Trimming took off 9 bases at V and 0 bases at J, with 17 bases between the two ends. CDR3 nucleotide sequence: TGTGCCAGTAGAAGAGAAGGGTTGATGAACACTGAAGCTTTCTTT. Translating gives CASRREGLMNTEAFF.

V and J are TRBV7-3 and TRBJ2-3, with D unclear. Germline assignment: CDR1 SGHTA and CDR2 FQGTGA. The CDR3 spans 13 residues. With 4 bases removed from V and 8 bases from J, the gap between germline ends came to 13 bases. In DNA form, the CDR3 reads TGTGCCAGCAGCTCGTCGGCTACGGTTACGCAGTATTTT. Its translation is CASSSSATVTQYF.

The chain is built from TRBV28 and TRBJ2-2; 10 positions agree with TRBD2. There are 16 residues in the CDR3. J lost 8 bases, V lost 4 bases, and 10 bases had no gene match. Looked up from germline, CDR1 is MDHEN and CDR2 is SYDVKM. The CDR3 here is CASSSPDLAGVGELFF. The DNA of the CDR3 is TGTGCCAGCAGTTCGCCTGATCTAGCGGGAGTGGGGGAGCTGTTTTTT.

The V gene is TRBV5-1, the J gene TRBJ2-1; D unresolved. V lost 2 bases to trimming and J lost 6 bases, with 12 bases between them. The CDR3 runs 14 residues. Germline lookup yields CDR1 SGHRS and CDR2 YFSETQ. CDR3 protein: CASSFTTVGNEQFF. The CDR3 region has the DNA TGCGCCAGCAGCTTCACAACGGTCGGCAATGAGCAGTTCTTC.

The chain links TRBV7-6 to TRBJ2-7, with 11 bases lining up with TRBD2. J gave up 1 base and V 4 bases, and 12 bases lay outside the gene matches. Germline-derived CDR1 and CDR2 are SGHVS and FNYEAQ. The CDR3 covers 18 residues. This CDR3 is CASSSDSGRDWLSYEQYF. For the CDR3, the DNA is TGTGCCAGCAGCTCCGATAGCGGGAGGGATTGGTTGTCCTACGAGCAGTACTTC.

The chain links TRBV7-9 to TRBJ1-3; a weak D match, TRBD1 (5 bases). Germline V gene lookup returns CDR1 SEHNR and CDR2 FQNEAQ (reference sequence). V lost 3 bases to trimming and J lost 1 base, with 16 bases between them. The CDR3 length is 17 residues. CDR3 in DNA: TGTGCCAGCAGCTTCACCCGACGGGGGGTATCTGGAAACACCATATATTTT. This sequence encodes CASSFTRRGVSGNTIYF.

As to this clone: The identical CDR3 is also encoded by other nucleotide sequences in the sample. The chain links TRBV9 to TRBJ2-3, with TRBD2 identical over 7 bases. CDR1 is SGDLS, CDR2 YYNGEE, per germline. The ends lost 0 bases at V and 6 bases at J; junction bases unmatched: 4. The CDR3 runs 14 residues. The CDR3 DNA is TGTGCCAGCAGCGTAGGGACTAGTGGGGATACGCAGTATTTT. This codes for CASSVGTSGDTQYF.

The rearrangement uses TRBV10-3 and TRBJ1-5, with no clear D. Germline CDR1 is ENHRY and CDR2 is SYGVKD. The CDR3 spans 15 residues. V lost 0 bases to trimming and J lost 6 bases, with 12 bases between them. The CDR3 sequence: CAISESGLAGQPQHF. In DNA form, the CDR3 reads TGTGCCATCAGTGAGTCGGGCCTTGCCGGTCAGCCCCAGCATTTT.

The chain uses TRBV2 and TRBJ2-3; D may be TRBD1 or TRBD2 (5 bases each). The CDR3 length is 17 residues. Trimming stripped 2 bases from V and 1 base from J, with 16 bases between. Per the germline V gene, CDR1 is SNHLY and CDR2 is FYNNEI. The CDR3, as DNA: TGTGCCAGCAGTGAAAGCGTTGGGGGAGTGGGCACAGATACGCAGTATTTT. This gives the protein CASSESVGGVGTDTQYF.

CDR3 protein: CASSQGQGGQETQYF. DNA for the CDR3: TGTGCCAGCAGCCAGGGACAGGGCGGCCAAGAGACCCAGTACTTC. This chain joins TRBV7-6 and TRBJ2-5; 9 nucleotides align to TRBD1. From germline, CDR1 is SGHVS and CDR2 FNYEAQ. The V gene end was trimmed by 5 bases and the J gene end by 1 base; junction bases not matched to a gene: 5. CDR3 size: 15 residues.